What follows describes a single T cell receptor (beta chain). The data were taken from a study of shared clonotypes between healthy human individuals. The germline V gene encodes CDR1 MNHNS and CDR2 SASEGT. V lost 6 bases, J lost 5 bases, and 9 bases lay in between. The CDR3 has 12 amino acids. The protocol was immunoSEQ multiplex PCR, while the TCRdb copy is restricted to in-frame clones and leaves out a portion. The profile covers some 2,400,000 clones, with around 95% appearing a single time and less than 0.15% taken by the ten largest. The receptor was derived from a man between 18 and 29 years old in good health. Sequencing was done on a sample of naive CD4+ T cells sorted from blood. Stated subset: CD45RA+ positively selected. V gene TRBV6-1 combines with J gene TRBJ2-3; tentative D call: TRBD1 (5 bases). The CDR3: CASSSTGDTQYF. The CDR3 DNA is TGTGCCAGCAGCTCTACAGGAGATACGCAGTATTTT.